What follows is one T cell receptor beta chain and its context. TCRdb redid the calling of the 5' RACE reads with MiXCR, one entry per CDR3 protein. The table has about 130,000 distinct CDR3 sequences, roughly an eighth seen once. Germline loops: CDR1 MNHEY, CDR2 SMNVEV (reference sequence). The CDR3 has 11 amino acids. V lost 5 bases and J 10 bases, leaving 9 bases between the germline ends. This specimen comes from a study of CD8 T cells in ankylosing spondylitis. The receptor's source is a female donor with ankylosing spondylitis or in good health (not recorded which). The sequenced sample was blood, either unsorted or a sorted T cell fraction (not recorded which). The gene calls are TRBV27 and TRBJ2-1, with D possibly TRBD1 on 6 matching bases. This CDR3 is CASSQDSEQFF. CDR3 coding DNA: TGTGCCAGCAGTCAGGACAGCGAGCAGTTCTTC.